These 24 T cell receptor beta chains came from one sample sequenced in a study of Graves' ophthalmopathy and Graves' hyperthyroidism. Amplification targeted the TCR beta CDR3 regions, with RNA transcripts as the source material. HTBI-primed RT-PCR formed the first round, and a multiplex PCR formed the second. TCRdb ran MiXCR on the multiplex PCR reads and lists one entry per CDR3 protein. Among about 480,000 distinct CDR3 sequences listed, over 13% were seen once. Input material: blood. The receptors stem from a woman aged 25 to 45 with Graves' ophthalmopathy.

This chain joins TRBV29-1 and TRBJ2-7; no clear D gene. CDR3 length equals 12 residues. Germline V gives CDR1 SQVTM, CDR2 ANQGSEA. The ends were cut back, 3 bases at V and 4 bases at J, with 10 bases in the middle. The chain's CDR3 is CSVEARRYEQYF. The CDR3 DNA follows: TGCAGCGTTGAGGCCCGGCGGTACGAGCAGTACTTC.

There are many counts of this clonotype. V usage is TRBV12-3 or TRBV12-4 and J usage is TRBJ1-3; 7 nucleotides line up with TRBD1. After removal of 3 bases from V and 4 bases from J, the junction contained 3 bases not matched to a gene. This CDR3 has 14 amino acids. The CDR3 bases are TGTGCCAGCAGTTTTCCCAGGGGGGGAAACACCATATATTTT. As protein: CASSFPRGGNTIYF.

Ten or more counts support this clonotype. J is TRBJ1-5 and V is TRBV6-1, with a possible D match to TRBD1 (6 bases). Trimming took 1 base from V and 7 from J, leaving 14 bases between them. This CDR3 contains 15 residues. Germline-derived CDR1 and CDR2 are MNHNS and SASEGT. CDR3 in amino acids: CASSEVIRGWQPQHF. In nucleotides, the CDR3 is TGTGCCAGCAGTGAAGTTATCAGGGGCTGGCAGCCCCAGCATTTT.

This clonotype was observed at least ten times. V and J are TRBV5-1 and TRBJ2-7; D may be TRBD2 (6 bases). CDR3 length equals 15 residues. Germline V gene sequence: CDR1 SGHRS, CDR2 YFSETQ. V was clipped by 4 bases and J by 0 bases, with 14 bases between them. The CDR3 bases are TGCGCCAGCAGCCTGGCGGGGAGACCCTCCTACGAGCAGTACTTC. Residues: CASSLAGRPSYEQYF.

This clonotype was seen at least ten times. The rearrangement links TRBV6-1 to TRBJ2-2; D is perhaps TRBD2 (5 bases). CDR3 length: 13 residues. Germline-derived CDR1 and CDR2 are MNHNS and SASEGT. Trimming removed 2 bases from V and 6 bases from J, with 7 bases in between. In DNA form, the CDR3 reads TGTGCCAGCAGTGAAAACGGGGCCGGGGAGCTGTTTTTT. Residues: CASSENGAGELFF.

Points on this clonotype: Given a much more abundant clone one base away, this may be a read error. The chain recombines TRBV12-3 or TRBV12-4 with TRBJ1-1; D ambiguous. The length of the CDR3 is 14 residues. Trimming left V 6 bases short and J 7 bases short, with 18 bases between. The CDR3 sequence is CASSLSTGIIEAFF. CDR3 nucleotides: TGTGCCAGCAGCCTTTCGACGGGGATCATTGAAGCTTTCTTT.

This clonotype was seen many times. This chain's CDR3 is CASSATAMGYGTGSYEQYF. In DNA, the CDR3 is TGTGCCAGTAGTGCTACAGCCATGGGGTACGGGACAGGGTCCTACGAGCAGTACTTC. J is TRBJ2-7 and V is TRBV19; 9 bases align to TRBD1. The germline gives CDR1 LNHDA, CDR2 SQIVND (reference sequence). CDR3 length equals 19 residues. Losses at the gene ends were 5 bases for V and 1 base for J; bases not matched to a gene: 18.

In this sample, this clonotype turned up many times. The genes are TRBV24-1 and TRBJ2-6; 7 nucleotides align to TRBD1. The CDR3 has 15 amino acids. The junction had 3 bases not matched to a gene; V was cut back by 6 bases and J by 2 bases. Germline CDR1 KGHDR, CDR2 SFDVKD. In DNA form, the CDR3 reads TGTGCCACCAGTCAAACAGGGGCTGGGGCCAACGTCCTGACTTTC. This sequence encodes CATSQTGAGANVLTF.

This clonotype occurred many times. V gene TRBV6-1 combines with J gene TRBJ1-6; perhaps TRBD1 as D (5 bases). Trimming cost V 6 bases and J 0 bases, with 15 bases left between them. The CDR3 extends over 17 amino acids. CDR1 and CDR2 from the germline V gene are MNHNS and SASEGT. The CDR3 sequence is CASRRYRQSSYNSPLHF. DNA of the CDR3: TGTGCCAGCAGGCGTTACAGGCAGAGCTCCTATAATTCACCCCTCCACTTT.

This clonotype was observed many times. The chain employs TRBV13 and TRBJ2-7, with D possibly matching TRBD2 (5 bases). This CDR3 contains 15 residues. In germline, CDR1 is PRHDT, CDR2 FYEKMQ (reference sequence). Between the trimmed V and J ends, which lost 2 bases and 3 bases, there was a span of 14 bases. CDR3 protein: CASSLTSGVNYEQYF. The CDR3 bases are TGTGCCAGCAGCTTAACCAGCGGAGTTAACTACGAGCAGTACTTC.

This clonotype has at least ten counts. The chain recombines TRBV25-1 with TRBJ2-7; no clear D gene. Trimming stripped 5 bases from V and 0 bases from J, with 5 bases between. The CDR3 is 12 residues long. CDR1 is MGHDK and CDR2 is SYGVNS in the germline V gene. The CDR3 sequence is CASSHGSYEQYF. Written as DNA, the CDR3 is TGTGCCAGCAGTCACGGCTCCTACGAGCAGTACTTC.

This clonotype was detected ten times or more. This chain connects TRBV2 to TRBJ2-5; D possibly matches TRBD1 or TRBD2 (5 bases each). The V gene lost 3 bases and the J gene lost 2 bases, with 10 bases spanning the gap. In germline, CDR1 is SNHLY, CDR2 FYNNEI. The CDR3 spans 14 residues. CDR3: CASSDQGRQETQYF. DNA for the CDR3: TGTGCCAGCAGTGACCAGGGACGACAAGAGACCCAGTACTTC.

In its sample, this clonotype was seen many times. The chain couples TRBV20-1 to TRBJ2-4, with D perhaps matching TRBD2 (6 bases). V lost 6 bases to trimming and J lost 2 bases, with 14 bases between them. Germline V gene data show CDR1 as DFQATT and CDR2 as SNEGSKA (reference sequence). The CDR3 sequence is 14 residues long. This CDR3 reads CSAGQGGTKNIQYF. CDR3 in DNA: TGCAGTGCAGGACAAGGCGGGACCAAAAACATTCAGTACTTC.

This clonotype showed up many times. The chain uses TRBV12-3 or TRBV12-4 and TRBJ2-2, with D tentatively TRBD2 (6 bases). Trimming shortened V by 4 bases and J by 4 bases, and 10 bases separated the two germline ends. The CDR3 spans 14 residues. The CDR3 coding sequence is TGTGCCAGCAGTTCCGGGAGTGTCACCGGGGAGCTGTTTTTT. Translated: CASSSGSVTGELFF.

V gene TRBV20-1 combines with J gene TRBJ2-7, with 8 bases matching TRBD1. V lost 3 bases, J lost 1 base, and 8 bases stayed unmatched. Germline V gene sequence: CDR1 DFQATT, CDR2 SNEGSKA (reference sequence). The CDR3 has 15 amino acids. The CDR3 sequence is CSASPGTGASYEQYF. CDR3 nucleotide sequence: TGCAGTGCTAGCCCCGGGACAGGAGCGTCCTACGAGCAGTACTTC.

The chain joins TRBV28 to TRBJ2-7, with 9 bases identical to TRBD1. There are 18 residues in the CDR3. The V and J ends lost 6 bases and 4 bases, in that order; junction bases with no gene match: 19. CDR1 and CDR2 (germline): MDHEN, SYDVKM. CDR3 in amino acids: CASSRSRFETGGLYEQYF. In DNA form, the CDR3 reads TGTGCCAGCAGCCGAAGCCGGTTCGAGACAGGGGGTTTATACGAGCAGTACTTC.

This clonotype was seen many times. CDR3 sequence reads: CSAREQGAAKNIQYF. DNA of the CDR3: TGCAGTGCTAGAGAACAGGGGGCGGCCAAAAACATTCAGTACTTC. This chain joins TRBV20-1 and TRBJ2-4, with TRBD1 identical over 9 bases. Germline loops: CDR1 DFQATT, CDR2 SNEGSKA (reference sequence). V shed 0 bases and J 1 base; nucleotides not matched to a gene: 1. The CDR3 extends over 15 amino acids.

A few counts support this clonotype. This chain connects TRBV19 to TRBJ1-1, with D perhaps TRBD1 (6 bases). Trimming took 7 bases from V and 2 from J, leaving 11 bases between them. CDR1 and CDR2 from the germline V gene are LNHDA and SQIVND (reference sequence). This CDR3 comprises 13 residues. Here the CDR3 reads CASNRGFNTEAFF. CDR3 in DNA: TGTGCCAGTAATAGGGGGTTTAACACTGAAGCTTTCTTT.

In the case of this clonotype: At one end, the junction sequence differs from germline, possibly due to a read error. The chain recombines TRBV27 with TRBJ1-1, with D unresolved. Germline CDR1 reads MNHEY; CDR2 reads SMNVEV (reference sequence). The CDR3 spans 14 residues. The CDR3 nucleotides read TGTGCCAGCATGACTCGCTTCATGAACACTGATGCTTTCTTT. This sequence encodes CASMTRFMNTDAFF.

Notes on this clonotype: It is likely a read error, because the conserved phenylalanine at the end of the CDR3 is missing. The gene calls are TRBV5-6 and TRBJ1-5, with D uncertain. The V gene's germline CDR1 is SGHDT and CDR2 YYEEEE. The CDR3 is 14 residues long. Trimming took 2 bases from V and 7 from J, leaving 13 bases between them. CDR3 nucleotide sequence: TGTGCCAGCAGCTTTCAAGTCATGGTCCAGCCCCAGCATGTT. Translating gives CASSFQVMVQPQHV.

This clonotype was recorded many times. This chain joins TRBV15 and TRBJ1-3; D not resolved. Germline lookup yields CDR1 LNHNV and CDR2 YYDKDF (reference sequence). This CDR3 is built from 15 residues. V lost 0 bases, J lost 3 bases, and 9 bases lay in between. In DNA form, the CDR3 reads TGTGCCACCAGCAGAGATCTCGCTTTTGGAAACACCATATATTTT. Its protein is CATSRDLAFGNTIYF.

The CDR3 DNA reads TGTGCCAGCAGTTTAGGAGCGAGTCCTATGAACACTGAAGCTTTCTTT. As protein: CASSLGASPMNTEAFF. This chain connects TRBV12-3 or TRBV12-4 to TRBJ1-1, with unresolved D. Between the trimmed V and J ends, which lost 1 base and 0 bases, there was a span of 12 bases. The CDR3 runs 16 residues.

This clonotype was observed at least ten times. The chain employs TRBV2 and TRBJ1-2; D remains ambiguous. The CDR3 runs 14 residues. The V and J ends lost 7 bases and 2 bases respectively, with 14 bases between them. Germline CDR1 is SNHLY and CDR2 is FYNNEI. This chain's CDR3 is CASIRSNTNYGYTF. The CDR3 coding sequence is TGTGCCAGCATAAGGAGCAACACAAACTATGGCTACACCTTC. Based on the CDR3 plus reference TRBV2 and TRBJ1-2, the full variable domain is EPEVTQTPSHQVTQMGQEVILRCVPISNHLYFYWYRQILGQKVEFLVSFYNNEISEKSEIFDDQFSVERPDGSNFTLKIRSTKLEDSAMYFCASIRSNTNYGYTFGSGTRLTVV.

Ten or more counts support this clonotype. The rearrangement links TRBV6-1 to TRBJ2-5; D gene unclear. The CDR3 runs to 15 residues. The V end lost 5 bases, the J end lost 1 base, and 14 bases lay between the germline ends. Germline values: CDR1 MNHNS, CDR2 SASEGT. CDR3 sequence (DNA): TGTGCCAGCAGTCCCCCACCCGGATTCCAAGAGACCCAGTACTTC. Translated: CASSPPPGFQETQYF.